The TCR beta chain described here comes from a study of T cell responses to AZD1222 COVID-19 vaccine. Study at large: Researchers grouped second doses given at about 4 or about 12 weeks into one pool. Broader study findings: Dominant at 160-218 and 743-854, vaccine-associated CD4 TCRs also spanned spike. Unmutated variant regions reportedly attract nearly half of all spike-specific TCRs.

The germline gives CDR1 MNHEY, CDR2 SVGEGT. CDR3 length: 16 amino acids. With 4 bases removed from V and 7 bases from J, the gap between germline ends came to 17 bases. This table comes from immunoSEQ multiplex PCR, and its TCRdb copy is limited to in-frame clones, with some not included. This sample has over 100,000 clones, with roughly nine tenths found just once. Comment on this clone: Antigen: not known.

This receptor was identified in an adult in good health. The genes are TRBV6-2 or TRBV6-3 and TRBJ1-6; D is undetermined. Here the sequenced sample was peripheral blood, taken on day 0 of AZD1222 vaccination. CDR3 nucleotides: TGTGCCAGCAGTTTTTACGGAACGTTGTCGAATTCACCCCTCCACTTT. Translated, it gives CASSFYGTLSNSPLHF.